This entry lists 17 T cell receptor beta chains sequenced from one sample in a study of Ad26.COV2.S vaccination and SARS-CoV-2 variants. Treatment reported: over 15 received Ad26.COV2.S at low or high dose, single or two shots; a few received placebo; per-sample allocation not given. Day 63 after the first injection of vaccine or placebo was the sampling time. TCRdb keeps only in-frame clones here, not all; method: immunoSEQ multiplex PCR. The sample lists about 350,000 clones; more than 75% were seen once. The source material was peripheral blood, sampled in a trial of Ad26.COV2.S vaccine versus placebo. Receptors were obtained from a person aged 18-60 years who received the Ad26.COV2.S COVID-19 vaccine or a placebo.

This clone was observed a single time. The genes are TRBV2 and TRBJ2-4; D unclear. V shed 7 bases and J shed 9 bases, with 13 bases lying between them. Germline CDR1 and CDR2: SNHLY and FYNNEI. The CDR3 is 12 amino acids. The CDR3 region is CASTPDSTIQYF. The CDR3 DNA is TGTGCCAGCACTCCCGACTCAACCATTCAGTACTTC. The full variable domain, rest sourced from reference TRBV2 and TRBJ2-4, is EPEVTQTPSHQVTQMGQEVILRCVPISNHLYFYWYRQILGQKVEFLVSFYNNEISEKSEIFDDQFSVERPDGSNFTLKIRSTKLEDSAMYFCASTPDSTIQYFGAGTRLSVL.

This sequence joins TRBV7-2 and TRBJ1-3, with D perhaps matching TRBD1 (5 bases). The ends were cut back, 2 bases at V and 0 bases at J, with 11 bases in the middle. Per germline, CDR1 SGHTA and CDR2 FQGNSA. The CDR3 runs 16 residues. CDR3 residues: CASSLQGRSSGNTIYF. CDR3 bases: TGTGCCAGCAGCTTACAGGGCAGGAGCTCTGGAAACACCATATATTTT.

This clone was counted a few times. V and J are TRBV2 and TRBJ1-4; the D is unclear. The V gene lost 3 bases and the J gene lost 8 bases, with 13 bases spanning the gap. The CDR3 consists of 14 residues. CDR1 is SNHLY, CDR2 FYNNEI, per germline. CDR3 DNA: TGTGCCAGCAGTGATACTGAGGGCAGAGAAAAACTGTTTTTT. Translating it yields CASSDTEGREKLFF.

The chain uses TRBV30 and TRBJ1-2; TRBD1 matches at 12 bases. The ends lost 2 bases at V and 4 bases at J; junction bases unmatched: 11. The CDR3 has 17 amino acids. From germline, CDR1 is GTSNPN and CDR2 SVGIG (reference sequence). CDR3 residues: CAWSTGTGGVFPYGYTF. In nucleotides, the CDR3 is TGTGCCTGGAGTACGGGGACAGGGGGCGTATTCCCCTATGGCTACACCTTC.

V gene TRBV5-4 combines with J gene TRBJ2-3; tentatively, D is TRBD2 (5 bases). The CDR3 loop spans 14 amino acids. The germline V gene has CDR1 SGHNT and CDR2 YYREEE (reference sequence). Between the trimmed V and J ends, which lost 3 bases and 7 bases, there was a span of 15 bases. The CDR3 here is CASSSQLDEHTQYF. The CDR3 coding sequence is TGTGCCAGCAGCTCCCAACTAGATGAACATACGCAGTATTTT.

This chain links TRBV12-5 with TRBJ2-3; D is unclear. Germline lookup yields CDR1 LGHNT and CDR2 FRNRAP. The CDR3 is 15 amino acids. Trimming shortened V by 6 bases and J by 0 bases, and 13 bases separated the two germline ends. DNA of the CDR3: TGTGCTAGTGGCCCCCCCGAATCTAGCACAGATACGCAGTATTTT. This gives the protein CASGPPESSTDTQYF.

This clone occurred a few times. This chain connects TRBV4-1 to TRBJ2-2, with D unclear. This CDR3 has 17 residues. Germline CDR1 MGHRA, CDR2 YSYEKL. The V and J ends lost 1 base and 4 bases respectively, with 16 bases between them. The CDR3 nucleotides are TGCGCCAGCAGCCAAGGTTCCGGAAAATCATTCACCGGGGAGCTGTTTTTT. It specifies CASSQGSGKSFTGELFF.

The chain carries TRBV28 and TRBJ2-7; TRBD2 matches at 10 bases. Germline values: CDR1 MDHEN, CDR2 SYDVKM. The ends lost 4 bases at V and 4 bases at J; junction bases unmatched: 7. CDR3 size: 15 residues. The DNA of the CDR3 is TGTGCCAGCAGTTACGGGACTAGCGAGCTTTACGAGCAGTACTTC. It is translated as CASSYGTSELYEQYF.

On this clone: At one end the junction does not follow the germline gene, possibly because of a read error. In DNA, the CDR3 is TGTGCCATCAGCAACAGAGGATACCCCTATAATTCACCCCTCCACTTT. Amino acids: CAISNRGYPYNSPLHF. The chain joins TRBV7-6 to TRBJ1-6; no clear D. The CDR3 is 16 amino acids. In germline, CDR1 is SGHVS, CDR2 FNYEAQ.

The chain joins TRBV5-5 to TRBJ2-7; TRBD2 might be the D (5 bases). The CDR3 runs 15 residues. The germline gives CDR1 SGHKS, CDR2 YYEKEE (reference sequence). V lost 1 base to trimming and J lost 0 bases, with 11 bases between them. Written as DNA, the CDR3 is TGTGCCAGCAGCTTGTCCCCGGCGGGCTCCTACGAGCAGTACTTC. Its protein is CASSLSPAGSYEQYF.

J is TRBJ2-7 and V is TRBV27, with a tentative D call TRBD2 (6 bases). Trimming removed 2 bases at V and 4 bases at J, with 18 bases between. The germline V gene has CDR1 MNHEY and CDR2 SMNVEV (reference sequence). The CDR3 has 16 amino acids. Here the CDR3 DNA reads TGTGCCAGCAGTTTAGGACGGGCCTCCGGGGGATACGAGCAGTACTTC. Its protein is CASSLGRASGGYEQYF.

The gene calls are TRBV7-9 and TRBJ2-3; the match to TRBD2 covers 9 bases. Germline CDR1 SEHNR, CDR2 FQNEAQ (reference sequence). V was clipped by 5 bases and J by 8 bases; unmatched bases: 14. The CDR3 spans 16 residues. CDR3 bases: TGTGCCAGCAGCCCCTTCGCGGGAGGGCCCTCAGGTACGCAGTATTTT. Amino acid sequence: CASSPFAGGPSGTQYF.

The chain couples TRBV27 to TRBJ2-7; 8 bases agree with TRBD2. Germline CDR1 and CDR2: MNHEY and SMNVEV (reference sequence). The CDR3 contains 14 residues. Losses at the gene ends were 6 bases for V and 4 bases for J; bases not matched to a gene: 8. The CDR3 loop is CASSPGGLGYEQYF. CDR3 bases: TGTGCCAGCAGCCCGGGGGGGTTGGGGTACGAGCAGTACTTC.

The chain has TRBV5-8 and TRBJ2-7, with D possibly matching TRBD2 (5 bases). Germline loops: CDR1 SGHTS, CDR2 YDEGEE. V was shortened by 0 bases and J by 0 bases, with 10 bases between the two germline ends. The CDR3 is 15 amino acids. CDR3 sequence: CASSLGAGSSYEQYF. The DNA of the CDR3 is TGTGCCAGCAGCTTGGGGGCGGGTTCCTCCTACGAGCAGTACTTC. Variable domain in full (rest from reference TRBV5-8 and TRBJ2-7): EAGVTQSPTHLIKTRGQQATLRCSPISGHTSVYWYQQALGLGLQFLLWYDEGEERNRGNFPPRFSGRQFPNYSSELNVNALELEDSALYLCASSLGAGSSYEQYFGPGTRLTVT.

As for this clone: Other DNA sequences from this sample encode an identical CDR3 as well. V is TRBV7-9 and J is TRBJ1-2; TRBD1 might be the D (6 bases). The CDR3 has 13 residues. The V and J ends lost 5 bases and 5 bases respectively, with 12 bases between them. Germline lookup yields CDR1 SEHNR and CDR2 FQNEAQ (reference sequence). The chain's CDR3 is CASSEQGGYGYTF. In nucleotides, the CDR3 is TGTGCCAGCAGCGAACAGGGAGGATATGGCTACACCTTC.

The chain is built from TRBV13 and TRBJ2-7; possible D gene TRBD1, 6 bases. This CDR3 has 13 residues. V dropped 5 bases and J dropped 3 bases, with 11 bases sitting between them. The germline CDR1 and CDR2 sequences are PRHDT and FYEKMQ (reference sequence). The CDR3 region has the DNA TGTGCCAGCAGCCTGGACAGATTCTACGAGCAGTACTTC. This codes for CASSLDRFYEQYF.

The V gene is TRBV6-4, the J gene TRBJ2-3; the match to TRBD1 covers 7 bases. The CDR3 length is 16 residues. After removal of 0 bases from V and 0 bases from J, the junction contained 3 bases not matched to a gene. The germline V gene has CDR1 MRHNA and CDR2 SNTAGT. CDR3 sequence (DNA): TGTGCCAGCAGTGACTCGACAGGGTACAGCACAGATACGCAGTATTTT. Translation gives CASSDSTGYSTDTQYF.